The present T cell receptor (beta chain) was sequenced within a study of blood T cell repertoires in COVID-19. In the study's own analysis: From reference gene primer amplification, estimates of nucleated cell counts were derived. Sequenced by immunoSEQ multiplex PCR; TCRdb stores in-frame clones only, minus some. The DNA gave D and trimming, while V, J and clone size come from that table. Of over 45,000 clones listed, about 91% are singletons. The sequenced sample consisted of peripheral blood. The receptor comes from a woman aged 55-69 years with active or convalescent COVID-19.

CDR3 DNA: TGTGCCAGCAGCTTAGCAGGGGGTAACTATGGCTACACCTTC. This codes for CASSLAGGNYGYTF. J is TRBJ1-2 and V is TRBV7-9, with D tentatively TRBD1 (6 bases). The length of the CDR3 is 14 residues. Looked up from germline, CDR1 is SEHNR and CDR2 is FQNEAQ (reference sequence). V was trimmed by 0 bases and J by 1 base, leaving 6 bases between them.